This entry lists 6 T cell receptor beta chains sequenced from one sample in a study of blood T cell repertoires in COVID-19. Assay: immunoSEQ multiplex PCR; the TCRdb copy retains only in-frame clones and omits some. The table has 120,000 or so clones, nearly 90% seen once. Sample: peripheral blood. The source is an elderly woman with acute or convalescent COVID-19.

The chain links TRBV28 to TRBJ1-4; 8 positions match TRBD1. The ends lost 4 bases at V and 2 bases at J; junction bases unmatched: 6. The CDR3 totals 16 residues. Germline CDR1 reads MDHEN; CDR2 reads SYDVKM. The CDR3 region has the DNA TGTGCCAGCAGTTCCCGGACAGGGCGGACTAATGAAAAACTGTTTTTT. Translating gives CASSSRTGRTNEKLFF.

This clone was detected a few times. The chain recombines TRBV5-4 with TRBJ1-4; the D is unclear. The CDR3 contains 13 residues. Trimming took off 2 bases at V and 3 bases at J, with 5 bases between the two ends. In germline, CDR1 is SGHNT, CDR2 YYREEE (reference sequence). The CDR3 DNA sequence: TGTGCCAGCAGCTTTAATCCTAATGAAAAACTGTTTTTT. Protein: CASSFNPNEKLFF. The full variable domain, rest sourced from reference TRBV5-4 and TRBJ1-4, is ETGVTQSPTHLIKTRGQQVTLRCSSQSGHNTVSWYQQALGQGPQFIFQYYREEENGRGNFPPRFSGLQFPNYSSELNVNALELDDSALYLCASSFNPNEKLFFGSGTQLSVL.

The CDR3 nucleotides read TGTGCCAGCAGTTTAAGGGACTATCTGGAAGAGACCCAGTACTTC. Protein: CASSLRDYLEETQYF. The V and J genes are TRBV28 and TRBJ2-5; 7 nucleotides agree with TRBD2. V shed 2 bases, J shed 3 bases, and the junction held 6 bases outside the gene matches. This CDR3 is built from 15 residues. The germline CDR1 and CDR2 sequences are MDHEN and SYDVKM.

The rearrangement uses TRBV4-1 and TRBJ1-4; TRBD1 agrees at 8 bases. CDR1 and CDR2 (germline): MGHRA, YSYEKL. The CDR3 totals 15 residues. J was trimmed by 5 bases and V by 5 bases; bases with no gene match: 7. CDR3 residues: CASSSQGGPNEKLFF. CDR3 coding DNA: TGCGCCAGCAGCTCACAGGGGGGCCCCAATGAAAAACTGTTTTTT.

This chain links TRBV5-1 with TRBJ2-3, with D tentatively TRBD2 (6 bases). V lost 4 bases and J 0 bases, leaving 12 bases between the germline ends. This CDR3 spans 15 amino acids. From germline, CDR1 is SGHRS and CDR2 YFSETQ. The CDR3 protein is CASSDTSRSTDTQYF. CDR3 bases: TGCGCCAGCAGCGACACTAGCCGGAGCACAGATACGCAGTATTTT.

The V and J genes are TRBV5-4 and TRBJ2-3; 11 nucleotides match TRBD2. Per germline, CDR1 SGHNT and CDR2 YYREEE (reference sequence). V shed 10 bases and J 2 bases; nucleotides not matched to a gene: 3. The CDR3 sequence is 13 residues long. CDR3 loop: CADSGGVTDTQYF. CDR3 bases: TGTGCCGATAGCGGGGGGGTCACAGATACGCAGTATTTT.